Below, one T cell receptor (beta chain) is given with its context. As yet, its antigen is unknown. The protocol was immunoSEQ multiplex PCR, while the TCRdb copy is restricted to in-frame clones and leaves out a portion. The sample holds about 3,100 clones, 82% seen once. The data originate from a study of primary melanoma T cells and metastatic recurrence. Germline V gene lookup returns CDR1 MNHGY and CDR2 SAAAGT. CDR3 size: 16 residues. Germline trimming cut 5 bases from V and 4 bases from J; bases unmatched to any gene: 12. Whole-study results and caveats: A T-cell-mediated antitumor response in primary melanoma was only suggested. Melanomas with T-cell fraction above 20% appeared to have better outcomes. Reportedly, T-cell fraction predicted progression-free survival beyond thickness, ulceration, mitoses, age.

The patients had surgically resected primary melanoma at risk of metastatic recurrence. The genes are TRBV6-8 and TRBJ2-7, with 9 bases aligning to TRBD1. The sequenced sample was melanoma tumor tissue. This clonotype was sampled from a human donor with melanoma. This CDR3 reads CASSPSIGQGFYEQYF. The CDR3 nucleotides read TGTGCCAGCAGTCCCAGTATTGGACAGGGGTTTTACGAGCAGTACTTC.